The next 11 T cell receptor beta chains were all read from a single sample in a study of blood T cell repertoires in COVID-19 (dated by TCRdb to about 2020). Library creation used the immunoSEQ multiplex PCR assay. TCRdb carries this immuneACCESS record with in-frame sequences only. Its versions omit some clonotypes, under half of them owing to an unresolved V gene in the studies checked, with the rest unexplained. The sample table shows 140,000 to 150,000 clones, and approximately 87% are seen once. Approximately 1.2% of the sample is taken by the ten largest. The specimen was PBMCs or T cells enriched from blood (not recorded which). The receptor source for this set is a woman younger than 45 with acute COVID-19.

The V gene is TRBV7-2, the J gene TRBJ1-4; D uncertain. The CDR3 has 18 amino acids. The V end was cut by 4 bases, the J end by 3 bases, with 21 bases between. Per germline, CDR1 SGHTA and CDR2 FQGNSA. The chain's CDR3 is CASSWPAGHSQANEKLFF. The CDR3 bases are TGTGCCAGCAGCTGGCCGGCGGGTCACTCGCAAGCTAATGAAAAACTGTTTTTT.

J is TRBJ2-3 and V is TRBV11-3; D may be TRBD2 (5 bases). The V end lost 1 base, the J end lost 9 bases, and 11 bases lay between the germline ends. The CDR3 runs 13 residues. Germline V lookup: CDR1 SGHNT, CDR2 YENEEA. The CDR3 bases are TGTGCCAGCAGCTTAGGGGGAAGGGAGACGCAGTATTTT. Translated, it gives CASSLGGRETQYF.

This clone was seen a handful of times. The chain employs TRBV30 and TRBJ2-6; no reliable D call. This CDR3 comprises 18 residues. Per the germline V gene, CDR1 is GTSNPN and CDR2 is SVGIG (reference sequence). V lost 1 base, J lost 0 bases, and 16 bases lay in between. This CDR3 reads CAWSGWQRIDSGANVLTF. The CDR3 DNA is TGTGCCTGGAGTGGTTGGCAGCGAATCGACTCTGGGGCCAACGTCCTGACTTTC.

The genes are TRBV5-6 and TRBJ2-2; 7 bases line up with TRBD2. The CDR3 is made up of 16 amino acids. V lost 5 bases, J lost 2 bases, and 9 bases stayed unmatched. Germline CDR1 reads SGHDT; CDR2 reads YYEEEE. CDR3 in amino acids: CASRHQASGNTGELFF. The CDR3 DNA reads TGTGCCAGCAGGCACCAGGCTAGCGGAAACACCGGGGAGCTGTTTTTT.

V is TRBV6-2 or TRBV6-3 and J is TRBJ1-1; TRBD1 matches 7 bases. The junction had 5 bases not matched to a gene; V was cut back by 0 bases and J by 1 base. Germline CDR1 reads MNHEY; CDR2 reads SVGEGT. The CDR3 has 16 residues. For the CDR3, the DNA is TGTGCCAGCAGTTACTCCCGGGACAGACCGAACACTGAAGCTTTCTTT. Translated, it gives CASSYSRDRPNTEAFF.

The V call is TRBV19, the J call TRBJ1-6, with 7 bases matching TRBD1. V was pared by 7 bases and J by 9 bases, with 12 bases of the junction left unmatched. The germline CDR1 and CDR2 sequences are LNHDA and SQIVND (reference sequence). This CDR3 comprises 15 residues. Here the CDR3 DNA reads TGTGCCAGTAAATTCACCGGGACAGACCCTTCACCCCTCCACTTT. It codes for CASKFTGTDPSPLHF.

This chain uses TRBV6-2 or TRBV6-3 with TRBJ2-7; D is undetermined. Trimming cost V 2 bases and J 6 bases, with 8 bases left between them. The CDR3 loop spans 12 amino acids. Germline loops: CDR1 MNHEY, CDR2 SVGEGT. DNA for the CDR3: TGTGCCAGCAGTTACCGACTCCCCGAGCAGTACTTC. It specifies CASSYRLPEQYF.

The sample holds one count of this clone. The V call is TRBV5-1, the J call TRBJ1-2; D remains unclear. This CDR3 contains 13 residues. V dropped 4 bases and J dropped 0 bases, with 7 bases sitting between them. Germline V gives CDR1 SGHRS, CDR2 YFSETQ. The CDR3 DNA is TGCGCCAGCAGCCCTGCGTCTAACTATGGCTACACCTTC. The encoded protein is CASSPASNYGYTF.

V gene TRBV4-1 combines with J gene TRBJ2-1, with D perhaps matching TRBD2 (5 bases). This CDR3 is built from 16 residues. Germline CDR1 is MGHRA and CDR2 is YSYEKL. Trimming removed 0 bases from V and 4 bases from J, with 13 bases in between. The CDR3, as DNA: TGCGCCAGCAGCCAAGAACTAGTCACCCCGTACAATGAGCAGTTCTTC. Translating it yields CASSQELVTPYNEQFF.

J is TRBJ2-1 and V is TRBV24-1, with D unresolved. Deletions cut 5 bases from V and 15 bases from J, with 13 bases between. This CDR3 comprises 11 residues. Germline V gene sequence: CDR1 KGHDR, CDR2 SFDVKD. Here the CDR3 reads CATSANQVLFF. In DNA, the CDR3 is TGTGCCACCAGTGCAAACCAGGTGTTGTTCTTC.

This chain joins TRBV2 and TRBJ1-5; weak D call: TRBD1 (6 bases). This CDR3 has 15 amino acids. Germline V lookup: CDR1 SNHLY, CDR2 FYNNEI. With 4 bases removed from V and 6 bases from J, the gap between germline ends came to 16 bases. In DNA form, the CDR3 reads TGTGCCAGCAGTGCCCGGCAGGGGATAAGTCAGCCCCAGCATTTT. Translation: CASSARQGISQPQHF.